This T cell receptor (beta chain) is drawn from a study of blood T cell repertoires in COVID-19. Study-level information: Samples taken during acute and convalescent COVID-19 were collected in the United States, Italy and Spain. The analysed material was cDNA or gDNA that came from T cells, B-cell-depleted T cells, or PBMCs.

How the authors handled the data: Using reference gene primer amplification, nucleated cell counts were estimated. Profiled with immunoSEQ multiplex PCR; TCRdb holds only in-frame clones, not every one. The DNA was the basis for D and trimming; V, J and clone size are from that table. The sample includes just under 55,000 clones, roughly four fifths of them seen just once. This CDR3 comprises 15 residues. The trim removed 6 bases at V and 0 bases at J, leaving 5 bases unmatched. Germline CDR1 LNHDA, CDR2 SQIVND (reference sequence). The V gene is TRBV19, the J gene TRBJ1-3; 7 bases align to TRBD1. The sequence came from an older woman with acute or convalescent COVID-19. Sequenced input: peripheral blood. The CDR3 sequence: CASRMDRSSGNTIYF. The DNA for the CDR3 is TGTGCCAGTAGGATGGACAGGAGCTCTGGAAACACCATATATTTT.